This T cell receptor beta chain was retrieved from a study of blood T cells in healthy people across ages. At least 6 micrograms of total RNA were extracted per sample. Concerning this clonotype: Its antigen is as yet unknown. The junction departs from the called germline gene at one end, perhaps through a read error.

A second PCR, run for about 7 to 11 cycles, used a sample-barcoded 5' primer plus a J-beta primer mix. A template-switch adaptor that had 12 random nucleotides put a tag on each cDNA molecule. Using its own MiXCR run on the 5' RACE reads, TCRdb lists one record per CDR3 protein. The table lists some 880,000 distinct CDR3 sequences, 30% to 45% of them singletons. Study observations and caveats: Roughly linear declines in TCR beta diversity per million T cells occurred with age. The CMV status of each donor remained undetermined, and this could have confounded shifts in expanded clonotypes.

The sequenced material came from blood. The clonotype was recovered from a man younger than 30 in good health.

The CDR3 sequence is CANSFEGSYGYTF. In DNA form, the CDR3 reads TGTGCCAACAGTTTTGAGGGCAGCTATGGCTACACCTTC. This chain links TRBV12-3 or TRBV12-4 with TRBJ1-2; D gene unclear. The CDR3 is 13 amino acids.